Given below is one T cell receptor beta chain in context. The sample belongs to a study of spatial heterogeneity in lung cancer. Overall study context: In cases with available follow-up PBMC samples, these were sequenced at a median of around 2 years after resection.

Carried by each TCR cDNA molecule was a unique molecular identifier. TCRdb used MiXCR to reprocess the 5' RACE reads, holding one entry per CDR3 protein. The table records roughly 120,000 distinct CDR3 sequences, 9% to 15% of them present only once. The time point was: blood at routine non-recurrence follow-up after resection. The authors sequenced whole RNA from tumor, nontumor lung or frozen PBMC without sorting. The V end lost 4 bases, the J end lost 5 bases, and 15 bases lay between the germline ends. There are 14 residues in the CDR3. Germline-derived CDR1 and CDR2 are MNHEY and SMNVEV (reference sequence).

Sequenced here: PBMCs, sampled at follow-up. The source of this sequence is a male donor with early-stage non-small cell lung cancer. The gene calls are TRBV27 and TRBJ2-7; D might be TRBD1 (5 bases). CDR3 in amino acids: CASSSGPYDDEQYF. For the CDR3, the DNA is TGTGCCAGCAGTTCAGGGCCGTATGATGACGAGCAGTACTTC.